What follows is one TCR beta chain and its context. The data stem from a study of blood T cell repertoires in COVID-19. Study context: In each case, the material was cDNA or gDNA derived from T cells, B-cell-depleted T cells, or PBMCs.

Original processing notes: Scientists estimated how many nucleated cells there were by amplifying reference gene primers. TCRdb keeps only in-frame clones here, not all; method: immunoSEQ multiplex PCR. V, J and clone size derive from that table, while D and trimming were established from the DNA sequence. The data show just under 40,000 clones, with about four fifths seen just once and over 20% held by the top ten. The CDR3 loop spans 14 amino acids. CDR1 MRHNA and CDR2 SNTAGT come from the germline V gene. Trimming took 2 bases from V and 6 from J, leaving 11 bases between them. J is TRBJ2-1 and V is TRBV6-4; D is uncertain. This receptor was obtained from a man between 65 and 80 years old with acute or convalescent COVID-19. Sample: peripheral blood. CDR3 DNA: TGTGCCAGCAGTGACCTAGGCACAACCAATGAGCAGTTCTTC. This gives the protein CASSDLGTTNEQFF.